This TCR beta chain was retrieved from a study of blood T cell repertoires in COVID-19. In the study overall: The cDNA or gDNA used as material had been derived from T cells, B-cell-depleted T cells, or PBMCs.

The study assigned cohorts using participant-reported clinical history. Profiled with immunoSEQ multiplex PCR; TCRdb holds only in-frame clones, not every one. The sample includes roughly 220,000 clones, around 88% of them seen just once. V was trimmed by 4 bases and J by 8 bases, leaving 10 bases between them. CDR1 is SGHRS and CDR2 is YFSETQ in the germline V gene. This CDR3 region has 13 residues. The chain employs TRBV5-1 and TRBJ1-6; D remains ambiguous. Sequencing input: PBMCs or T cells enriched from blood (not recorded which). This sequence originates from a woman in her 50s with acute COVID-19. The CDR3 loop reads CASSRGTDSPLHF. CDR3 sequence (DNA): TGCGCCAGCAGCCGGGGTACCGATTCACCCCTCCACTTT. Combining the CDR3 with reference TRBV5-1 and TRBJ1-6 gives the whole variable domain KAGVTQTPRYLIKTRGQQVTLSCSPISGHRSVSWYQQTPGQGLQFLFEYFSETQRNKGNFPGRFSGRQFSNSRSEMNVSTLELGDSALYLCASSRGTDSPLHFGNGTRLTVT.